These 2 T cell receptor beta chains originate from one sample sequenced in a study of CD8 T cells in Susac syndrome. It was with random hexamers that roughly 0.5 to 1 ug RNA was reverse transcribed. TCRdb recomputed calls from the immunoSEQ multiplex PCR reads with MiXCR, one row per CDR3 protein. Among 120,000 or so distinct CDR3 sequences, around 94% were seen once, and the ten largest hold about 0.28%. The sequenced sample was CD8+ T cells from PBMCs. The receptors derive from a human donor with Susac syndrome.

This clonotype was observed a few times. The J gene is TRBJ2-7, the V gene TRBV7-2, with D possibly being TRBD1 (6 bases). CDR1 is SGHTA and CDR2 is FQGNSA in the germline V gene. There are 13 residues in the CDR3. V was clipped by 1 base and J by 7 bases, with 11 bases between them. CDR3 DNA sequence: TGTGCCAGCAGCTTAGGGCAGGGGTGGGAGCAGTACTTC. Its translation: CASSLGQGWEQYF.

The rearrangement joins TRBV9 to TRBJ1-4; perhaps TRBD1 as D (6 bases). Trimming removed 0 bases at V and 2 bases at J, with 11 bases between. The CDR3 runs to 16 residues. From germline, CDR1 is SGDLS and CDR2 YYNGEE. The CDR3 DNA follows: TGTGCCAGCAGCGTAGAGGGGGGCTTGACTAATGAAAAACTGTTTTTT. Translating gives CASSVEGGLTNEKLFF.